The 8 T cell receptor beta chains listed next were all sequenced from one sample in a study of breast tumors, draining lymph nodes, adjacent tissues (dated by TCRdb to about 2016). The axillary draining lymph nodes of breast cancer patients were the source of the lymph node samples. Library creation used multiplex PCR. The instrument given in TCRdb is Illumina HiSeq 2000. Clones were called with MiXCR by TCRdb after fastp trimmed the public reads at Q25, and only in-frame beta chains were retained. Every distinct CDR3 protein forms one entry, paired with its most common genes and DNA. The sample table records more than 250,000 distinct CDR3 sequences; about 30% of these occur just once. 1.1% of the sample is taken by the ten largest. Sequenced sample: axillary lymph node tissue. These receptors were taken from a female donor with breast cancer. Some clones in this sample may be carry-over from other donors' samples.

The table lists this clonotype with a few counts. The J gene is TRBJ1-4, the V gene TRBV3-1, with 9 bases that match TRBD1. CDR1 and CDR2 from the germline V gene are LGHDT and YNNKEL (reference sequence). The CDR3 sequence is 15 residues long. J lost 7 bases, V lost 2 bases, and 5 bases had no gene match. The DNA of the CDR3 is TGTGCCAGCAGCCAAACCGGGACAGGGAGTGAAAAACTGTTTTTT. Translation: CASSQTGTGSEKLFF. Drawing the rest from reference TRBV3-1 and TRBJ1-4, the complete variable domain is DTAVSQTPKYLVTQMGNDKSIKCEQNLGHDTMYWYKQDSKKFLKIMFSYNNKELIINETVPNRFSPKSPDKAHLNLHINSLELGDSAVYFCASSQTGTGSEKLFFGSGTQLSVL.

J is TRBJ2-3 and V is TRBV12-3 or TRBV12-4; 8 nucleotides match TRBD2. The ends lost 5 bases at V and 6 bases at J; junction bases unmatched: 19. The CDR3 is 18 residues long. CDR3 sequence (DNA): TGTGCCAGCAGTCCAAGACTAGCGTTTGGCGGGACGAGGGATACGCAGTATTTT. Translating it yields CASSPRLAFGGTRDTQYF.

There are many counts of this clonotype. This CDR3 reads CASSVAFSGNTIYF. The CDR3 DNA reads TGTGCCAGCAGTGTGGCCTTCTCTGGAAACACCATATATTTT. The chain combines TRBV2 with TRBJ1-3; D is ambiguous. V was clipped by 4 bases and J by 0 bases, with 7 bases between them. Germline lookup yields CDR1 SNHLY and CDR2 FYNNEI. The CDR3 length is 14 residues.

This clonotype was recorded a few times. The V and J genes are TRBV6-2 or TRBV6-3 and TRBJ2-3; no clear D. Germline V lookup: CDR1 MNHEY, CDR2 SVGEGT. Trimming took off 7 bases at V and 4 bases at J, with 12 bases between the two ends. This CDR3 has 13 amino acids. CDR3 coding DNA: TGTGCCAGCACGGCTAGGGCCGCAGATACGCAGTATTTT. Encoded protein: CASTARAADTQYF.

This clonotype has ten or more counts. V usage is TRBV20-1 and J usage is TRBJ2-1; 15 positions agree with TRBD2. The ends lost 5 bases at V and 0 bases at J; junction bases unmatched: 5. Germline lookup yields CDR1 DFQATT and CDR2 SNEGSKA (reference sequence). This CDR3 spans 17 amino acids. Here the CDR3 DNA reads TGCAGTGCTCGCGGACTAGCGGGAGGGAGCTCCTACAATGAGCAGTTCTTC. Protein sequence: CSARGLAGGSSYNEQFF.

This clonotype has more than one count but fewer than ten. One base away lies a much larger clone, so this may be a sequencing read error. This sequence joins TRBV11-2 and TRBJ2-7, with 8 nucleotides matching TRBD1. Trimming took 6 bases from V and 2 from J; bases not matched to a gene: 6. CDR3 length: 14 amino acids. Germline assignment: CDR1 SGHAT and CDR2 FQNNGV. CDR3 protein: CASSPAGQAYEQYF. CDR3 nucleotide sequence: TGTGCCAGCAGTCCGGCGGGACAGGCCTACGAGCAGTACTTC.

This clonotype was detected ten times or more. This chain uses TRBV2 with TRBJ2-7, with 8 bases fitting TRBD1. Trimming took 2 bases from V and 3 from J; bases not matched to a gene: 9. The CDR3 extends over 16 amino acids. The germline CDR1 and CDR2 sequences are SNHLY and FYNNEI. CDR3 nucleotides: TGTGCCAGCAGTGAAAGCCAGACAGGGGACGGCTACGAGCAGTACTTC. It yields the protein CASSESQTGDGYEQYF.

The chain is built from TRBV20-1 and TRBJ2-3, with D perhaps assigned TRBD1 or TRBD2 (5 bases each). V lost 0 bases, J lost 0 bases, and 10 bases lay in between. This CDR3 comprises 15 residues. The germline V gene has CDR1 DFQATT and CDR2 SNEGSKA (reference sequence). This CDR3 is CSAREPGASTDTQYF. The CDR3 nucleotides are TGCAGTGCTAGAGAACCCGGGGCCAGCACAGATACGCAGTATTTT.